This T cell receptor beta chain was identified during a study of cytotoxic CD8 clonotypes in ibrutinib-treated CLL. Data came from immunoSEQ multiplex PCR; TCRdb stores just in-frame clones and leaves some out. Of 120,000 to 150,000 clones in the sample, roughly 80% were seen once. This CDR3 is 16 amino acids long. Trimming left V 4 bases short and J 1 base short, with 16 bases between. Per the germline V gene, CDR1 is MNHNY and CDR2 is SVGAGI (reference sequence). This TCR derives from a human donor with chronic lymphocytic leukemia. The J gene is TRBJ2-5, the V gene TRBV6-6, with a weak D call TRBD2 (5 bases). This sample comprised PBMCs, obtained after 12 months of ibrutinib treatment. The CDR3 loop is CASSSSTSWVQETQYF. The CDR3 DNA reads as TGTGCCAGCAGTTCCTCTACTAGTTGGGTCCAAGAGACCCAGTACTTC.